Described below is a single TCR beta chain sequence and its context. As yet, its antigen is unknown. A heparinised blood draw that averaged about 100 mL was obtained once from each donor. Cells sorted by CD45RO/CCR7/CD25/CD127/CD95/CD27 comprised CD4+ naive, central memory, regulatory and stem cell-like memory cells. The isolated RNA, all of it, was reverse transcribed, so expressed TCRB transcripts were what got sequenced. The method was immunoSEQ multiplex PCR; TCRdb's version includes in-frame clones alone and lacks a portion of them. The table lists under 150,000 clones, nearly 50% of them singletons, with around 0.39% in the top ten. The data originate from a study of beta chain features in type 1 diabetes. The V end lost 2 bases, the J end lost 1 base, and 17 bases lay between the germline ends. The CDR3 extends over 17 amino acids. From germline, CDR1 is MDHEN and CDR2 SYDVKM. Points from the study as a whole: Among all four CD4+ subsets, Type 1 diabetes patients had TCRB CDR3s that were moderately but significantly shorter. Lower insertion and higher deletion counts appeared at VDJ junctions in type 1 diabetes patients.

This receptor was taken from a man between 18 and 29 years old in good health. Sequencing used Tregs from blood. The chain carries TRBV28 and TRBJ2-5; a weak D match, TRBD2 (6 bases). The CDR3 sequence is CASSLPLLGGTQETQYF. CDR3 nucleotides: TGTGCCAGCAGTTTACCTCTTCTGGGCGGGACCCAAGAGACCCAGTACTTC.